This TCR beta chain was documented in a study of Ad26.COV2.S vaccination and SARS-CoV-2 variants. The germline gives CDR1 GTSNPN, CDR2 SVGIG (reference sequence). Trimming took off 0 bases at V and 12 bases at J, with 11 bases between the two ends. The CDR3 has 11 amino acids. Treatment noted: some 20 received Ad26.COV2.S at low or high dose, single or two shots; roughly five received placebo; per-sample allocation not given. It was on day 63 after the first vaccine or placebo injection that samples were taken. The protocol was immunoSEQ multiplex PCR, while the TCRdb copy is restricted to in-frame clones and leaves out a portion. This sample has about 280,000 clones, with 80% to 90% found just once.

The chain has TRBV30 and TRBJ1-2; D may be TRBD1 (5 bases). The TCR sequence derives from a person between 18 and 60 years old who received the Ad26.COV2.S COVID-19 vaccine or a placebo. The specimen was peripheral blood, collected in a trial of Ad26.COV2.S vaccine versus placebo. The CDR3, as DNA: TGTGCCTGGAGTGTACCGCTAGGGGACACCTTC. Translating gives CAWSVPLGDTF.